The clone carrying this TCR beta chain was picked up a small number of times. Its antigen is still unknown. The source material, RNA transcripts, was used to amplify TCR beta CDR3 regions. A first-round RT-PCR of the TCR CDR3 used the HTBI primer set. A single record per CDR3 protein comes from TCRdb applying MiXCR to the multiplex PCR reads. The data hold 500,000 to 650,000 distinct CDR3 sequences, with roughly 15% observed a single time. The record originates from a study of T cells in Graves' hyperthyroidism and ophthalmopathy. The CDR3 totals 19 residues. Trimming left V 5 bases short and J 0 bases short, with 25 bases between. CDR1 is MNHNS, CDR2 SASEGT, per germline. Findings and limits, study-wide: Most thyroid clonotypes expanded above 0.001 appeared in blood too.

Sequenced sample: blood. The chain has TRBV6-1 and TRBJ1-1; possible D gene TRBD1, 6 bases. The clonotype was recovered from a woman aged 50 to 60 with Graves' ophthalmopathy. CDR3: CASSYWQGPGSTVNTEAFF. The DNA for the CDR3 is TGTGCCAGCAGTTATTGGCAGGGGCCAGGGAGTACGGTGAACACTGAAGCTTTCTTT.